The rows below give T cell receptor beta chains drawn from one sample of a study of blood T cell repertoires in COVID-19. Here immunoSEQ multiplex PCR was the method, and the copy in TCRdb shows in-frame clones only, minus some. This table has 60,000 or so clones, roughly 93% appearing once. Sample: peripheral blood. The origin of the receptors is a human donor in a cohort sampled during active COVID-19. CDR3s include the opening cysteine and the closing phenylalanine or tryptophan. D genes are given only for firm matches.

CDR3 protein,D gene,J gene,V gene
CASSLFQAGEQYF,-,TRBJ2-7,TRBV11-2
CASSASGGRGGELFF,TRBD2,TRBJ2-2,TRBV19
CASSQDELAGSSTDTQYF,TRBD2,TRBJ2-3,TRBV4-1
CASGGEGGYGYTF,-,TRBJ1-2,TRBV28
CASSLGWEDSPLHF,-,TRBJ1-6,TRBV27
CASSLSLSGGPGNTIYF,-,TRBJ1-3,TRBV27
CASSQSLPLTGTGQFF,TRBD1,TRBJ2-1,TRBV4-2
CASSPSWTYEQYF,-,TRBJ2-7,TRBV7-2
CASSFSGGFIADTQYF,TRBD1,TRBJ2-3,TRBV5-1
CASSAGTSAYNEQFF,TRBD2,TRBJ2-1,TRBV18
CASSQQGAGRTGYTF,-,TRBJ1-2,TRBV4-1
CASRRGTGIDTQYF,TRBD1,TRBJ2-3,TRBV6-5
CASSPAEDTIYF,-,TRBJ1-3,TRBV18
CSVRFQGAEAFF,TRBD1,TRBJ1-1,TRBV29-1
CASSYNYNEQFF,-,TRBJ2-1,TRBV5-1
CASSEARGRTEAFF,TRBD1,TRBJ1-1,TRBV6-1
CASSQGQGRTEAFF,TRBD1,TRBJ1-1,TRBV18
CASKNRVGTEAFF,-,TRBJ1-1,TRBV27
CASSSTGYTGELFF,-,TRBJ2-2,TRBV18
CASSEQGTNTEAFF,-,TRBJ1-1,TRBV7-9
CASSPMDRRSTDTQYF,TRBD1,TRBJ2-3,TRBV9
CASSQDPSSIEQYF,-,TRBJ2-7,TRBV4-3
CASSPTGFLQFF,-,TRBJ2-1,TRBV5-6
CASSLLRGGVTGGYGYTF,-,TRBJ1-2,TRBV28
CASSERTSGDYNEQFF,TRBD2,TRBJ2-1,TRBV25-1
CASSPDPRLAGDTGELFF,TRBD2,TRBJ2-2,TRBV7-2
CASSLAGPLTDTQYF,TRBD2,TRBJ2-3,TRBV6-5
CASSLGSGVSGNTIYF,-,TRBJ1-3,TRBV7-9
CASSVGQGREQYF,TRBD1,TRBJ2-7,TRBV9
CATSRYNEQFF,-,TRBJ2-1,TRBV24-1
CSVALAGIGGYTF,-,TRBJ1-2,TRBV29-1
CASSVGRGTNNEQFF,-,TRBJ2-1,TRBV9
CASSFDRGGYNEQFF,TRBD1,TRBJ2-1,TRBV7-8
CASTPIRGISGELFF,-,TRBJ2-2,TRBV6-2/TRBV6-3
CASSLNSVTGELFF,-,TRBJ2-2,TRBV11-3
CASSSGLAGTGGANVLTF,TRBD2,TRBJ2-6,TRBV18
CAISDNRVGAGEQYF,-,TRBJ2-7,TRBV10-3
CASSTRLAGLSYNEQFF,TRBD2,TRBJ2-1,TRBV7-8
CASSPARYNEQFF,-,TRBJ2-1,TRBV19
CASRPGTGSESQYF,TRBD1,TRBJ2-5,TRBV6-5
CASSLGVASMVETQYF,-,TRBJ2-5,TRBV7-3
CASRAGTGGMVSAGLSYNEQFF,TRBD1,TRBJ2-1,TRBV2
CASKKLETGDTQYF,-,TRBJ2-3,TRBV19
CATSGLAGVGQETQYF,TRBD2,TRBJ2-5,TRBV24-1
CASSEGASGRTDTQYF,TRBD2,TRBJ2-3,TRBV5-1
CASRKREMTREQYF,TRBD2,TRBJ2-7,TRBV6-5